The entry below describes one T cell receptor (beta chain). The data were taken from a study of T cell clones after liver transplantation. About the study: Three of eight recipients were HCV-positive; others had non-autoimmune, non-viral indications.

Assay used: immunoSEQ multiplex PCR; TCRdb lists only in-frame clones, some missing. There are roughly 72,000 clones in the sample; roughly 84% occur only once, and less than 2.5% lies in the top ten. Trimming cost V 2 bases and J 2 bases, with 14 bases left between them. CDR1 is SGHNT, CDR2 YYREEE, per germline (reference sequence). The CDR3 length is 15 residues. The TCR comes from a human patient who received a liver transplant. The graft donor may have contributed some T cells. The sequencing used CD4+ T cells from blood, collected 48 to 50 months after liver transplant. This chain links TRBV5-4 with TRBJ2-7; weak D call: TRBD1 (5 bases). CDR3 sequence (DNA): TGTGCCAGCAGCTTAGGGGCCAGTGCGACCTACGAGCAGTACTTC. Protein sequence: CASSLGASATYEQYF.